A single sample is the source of the 30 T cell receptor beta chains below, sequenced in a study of beta chain features in type 1 diabetes. The study, taken as a whole, reports: Type 1 diabetes patients showed a moderate but significant shortening of TCRB CDR3s in all four CD4+ subsets.

These receptors are not linked to any known antigen. The entirety of the isolated RNA underwent reverse transcription, so expressed TCRB transcripts were sequenced. Libraries were prepared by immunoSEQ multiplex PCR; TCRdb keeps only in-frame clonotypes and omits some of them. The sample shows 500,000 to 650,000 clones, around an eighth of them seen only once. The source material was naive CD4+ T cells from blood. Receptor source: a man under 40 with type 1 diabetes.

This clone came up a few times. This sequence joins TRBV5-1 and TRBJ1-1, with D possibly TRBD1 on 6 matching bases. The V and J ends lost 3 bases and 5 bases respectively, with 11 bases between them. CDR3 length: 13 amino acids. Germline V gives CDR1 SGHRS, CDR2 YFSETQ. CDR3 nucleotide sequence: TGCGCCAGCAGCTCTGGGGGGCGGACTGAAGCTTTCTTT. Translation gives CASSSGGRTEAFF.

The chain carries TRBV9 and TRBJ2-1; D possibly corresponds to TRBD1 (6 bases). V lost 0 bases, J lost 6 bases, and 13 bases lay in between. Germline-derived CDR1 and CDR2 are SGDLS and YYNGEE. The CDR3 is 15 amino acids. CDR3 region: CASSVVGARVNEQFF. The CDR3 region has the DNA TGTGCCAGCAGCGTAGTGGGGGCGAGGGTCAATGAGCAGTTCTTC.

CDR3 sequence: CASYREAGDRGYTGELFF. The CDR3 nucleotides are TGTGCCAGCTACCGGGAGGCAGGGGATCGAGGATACACCGGGGAGCTGTTTTTT. The chain couples TRBV7-9 to TRBJ2-2; weak D call: TRBD2 (7 bases). The CDR3 is 18 residues long. CDR1 SEHNR and CDR2 FQNEAQ come from the germline V gene (reference sequence). The ends were cut back, 8 bases at V and 3 bases at J, with 25 bases in the middle.

This clone was counted a few times. The chain carries TRBV10-3 and TRBJ1-5; possible D gene TRBD1, 5 bases. V lost 3 bases, J lost 7 bases, and 13 bases lay in between. The CDR3 is made up of 14 amino acids. CDR1 is ENHRY and CDR2 is SYGVKD in the germline V gene. CDR3: CAISDRAGNQPQHF. CDR3 DNA sequence: TGTGCCATCAGTGACAGGGCAGGGAACCAGCCCCAGCATTTT.

The chain uses TRBV27 and TRBJ1-2; D is uncertain. The V end lost 5 bases, the J end lost 8 bases, and 15 bases lay between the germline ends. The CDR3 extends over 13 amino acids. Germline CDR1 MNHEY, CDR2 SMNVEV (reference sequence). This CDR3 reads CASSGQWSGGYTF. The CDR3 DNA follows: TGTGCCAGCAGTGGGCAGTGGTCTGGGGGCTACACCTTC.

This clone occurred a few times. The chain couples TRBV5-4 to TRBJ1-2; TRBD1 might be the D (5 bases). Germline lookup yields CDR1 SGHNT and CDR2 YYREEE (reference sequence). The V gene lost 4 bases and the J gene lost 5 bases, with 12 bases spanning the gap. The CDR3 runs 13 residues. The CDR3 DNA follows: TGTGCCAGCAGCCTTACAGGCCCTTATGGCTACACCTTC. Protein product: CASSLTGPYGYTF.

This clone was seen a handful of times. The J gene is TRBJ1-4, the V gene TRBV6-6; D gene ambiguous. Germline CDR1 reads MNHNY; CDR2 reads SVGAGI (reference sequence). The CDR3 has 14 residues. V shed 6 bases and J shed 3 bases, with 11 bases lying between them. CDR3 loop: CASRGGPPNEKLFF. The CDR3 nucleotides read TGTGCCAGCAGGGGAGGGCCGCCTAATGAAAAACTGTTTTTT.

This clone was seen more than once but under ten times. The chain is built from TRBV11-2 and TRBJ2-7; tentatively, D is TRBD2 (5 bases). The V end was cut by 5 bases, the J end by 5 bases, with 13 bases between. Germline lookup yields CDR1 SGHAT and CDR2 FQNNGV. The CDR3 is 13 residues long. In DNA form, the CDR3 reads TGTGCCAGCAGCCTTAGCGTGAGGGACGAGCAGTACTTC. Amino acids: CASSLSVRDEQYF.

The chain recombines TRBV7-8 with TRBJ2-3, with D possibly matching TRBD2 (7 bases). From germline, CDR1 is SGHVS and CDR2 FQNEAQ. The CDR3 spans 16 residues. V lost 1 base, J lost 6 bases, and 17 bases lay in between. Written as DNA, the CDR3 is TGTGCCAGCAGCTTAGTAAGGGCGGGGGCCTGGGATACGCAGTATTTT. As protein: CASSLVRAGAWDTQYF. The whole variable domain, filled in from reference TRBV7-8 and TRBJ2-3, reads GAGVSQSPRYKVAKRGQDVALRCDPISGHVSLFWYQQALGQGPEFLTYFQNEAQLDKSGLPSDRFFAERPEGSVSTLKIQRTQQEDSAVYLCASSLVRAGAWDTQYFGPGTRLTVL.

A note on this clone: This specimen includes other DNA sequences encoding the same CDR3. The rearrangement joins TRBV5-1 to TRBJ1-2; maybe TRBD1 (5 bases). The CDR3 is 13 amino acids. Per germline, CDR1 SGHRS and CDR2 YFSETQ. The V and J ends lost 4 bases and 3 bases respectively, with 10 bases between them. The CDR3 is CASSRDRDYGYTF. CDR3 nucleotide sequence: TGCGCCAGCAGCAGGGACCGAGACTATGGCTACACCTTC.

This clone occurred a few times. The chain is built from TRBV7-9 and TRBJ1-6; D possibly corresponds to TRBD1 (6 bases). The CDR3 has 16 amino acids. V gave up 4 bases and J gave up 0 bases, with 10 bases separating them. Germline V lookup: CDR1 SEHNR, CDR2 FQNEAQ (reference sequence). CDR3 bases: TGTGCCAGCAGCTACAGGGTGAGCTCCTATAATTCACCCCTCCACTTT. Encoded protein: CASSYRVSSYNSPLHF.

This clone has more than one count but fewer than ten. The V and J genes are TRBV21-1 and TRBJ2-7; TRBD1 is the table's D call and was not checked against the DNA. TRBV21-1 is a documented pseudogene. This CDR3 has 12 residues. The CDR3 protein is CASWDRGREQYF. CDR3 nucleotides: TGTGCCAGCTGGGACAGGGGGCGCGAGCAGTACTTC.

This sequence joins TRBV5-6 and TRBJ2-7, with D maybe TRBD2 (5 bases). V was shortened by 5 bases and J by 6 bases, with 18 bases between the two germline ends. Per germline, CDR1 SGHDT and CDR2 YYEEEE. CDR3 length: 14 residues. For the CDR3, the DNA is TGTGCCAGCAGTTTCCGCGGAGGAAATCGCGAGCAGTACTTC. It is translated as CASSFRGGNREQYF.

The chain links TRBV10-3 to TRBJ2-3, with 10 bases fitting TRBD2. With V trimmed by 8 bases and J by 6 bases, 8 bases remained unmatched. Germline CDR1 and CDR2: ENHRY and SYGVKD. This CDR3 comprises 14 residues. CDR3 protein: CAIRTSGVGDTQYF. The CDR3 nucleotides are TGTGCCATCCGTACTAGCGGGGTTGGTGATACGCAGTATTTT.

This rearrangement joins TRBV7-2 to TRBJ2-1; maybe TRBD2 (5 bases). Per germline, CDR1 SGHTA and CDR2 FQGNSA. The CDR3 runs to 13 residues. The V and J ends lost 5 bases and 3 bases respectively, with 8 bases between them. The CDR3 coding sequence is TGTGCCAGCAGCCTCCGGGACTACAATGAGCAGTTCTTC. It translates to CASSLRDYNEQFF.

A remark on this clone: Other DNA sequences within the sample encode an identical CDR3. The J gene is TRBJ1-1, the V gene TRBV7-2, with a weak D call TRBD1 (5 bases). V shed 1 base and J shed 4 bases, with 7 bases lying between them. Germline V gene lookup returns CDR1 SGHTA and CDR2 FQGNSA. The CDR3 extends over 13 amino acids. CDR3 in DNA: TGTGCCAGCAGCTTAGAAGGGGTCACTGAAGCTTTCTTT. This gives the protein CASSLEGVTEAFF.

The rearrangement joins TRBV18 to TRBJ1-2; D is unresolved. V was pared by 2 bases and J by 2 bases, with 9 bases between. Germline lookup yields CDR1 KGHSH and CDR2 LQKENI. This CDR3 region has 14 residues. The DNA of the CDR3 is TGTGCCAGCTCACCAGACGAGCTAAACTATGGCTACACCTTC. It specifies CASSPDELNYGYTF.

This clone has a handful of counts. The chain carries TRBV20-1 and TRBJ1-1; the D is unclear. The germline V gene encodes CDR1 DFQATT and CDR2 SNEGSKA (reference sequence). Trimming shortened V by 5 bases and J by 1 base, and 5 bases separated the two germline ends. The CDR3 runs 11 residues. As DNA, the CDR3 is TGCAGTGCTCCTACGAACACTGAAGCTTTCTTT. This encodes CSAPTNTEAFF.

This clone was observed a handful of times. The chain links TRBV29-1 to TRBJ1-5, with D possibly being TRBD1 (5 bases). Germline lookup yields CDR1 SQVTM and CDR2 ANQGSEA. The CDR3 length is 13 residues. V was clipped by 4 bases and J by 2 bases, with 9 bases between them. CDR3 sequence (DNA): TGCAGCGTTGGTTTGGGGGGCAATCAGCCCCAGCATTTT. Its protein product is CSVGLGGNQPQHF.

The table lists this clone with a few counts. CDR3 DNA sequence: TGTGCCACGACTAGAGAGTGGAATGAGCAGTTCTTC. It yields the protein CATTREWNEQFF. This chain joins TRBV6-6 and TRBJ2-1; D possibly corresponds to TRBD2 (6 bases). The CDR3 sequence is 12 residues long. Germline V gene lookup returns CDR1 MNHNY and CDR2 SVGAGI (reference sequence). Trimming took off 10 bases at V and 7 bases at J, with 14 bases between the two ends.

The rearrangement uses TRBV11-2 and TRBJ1-4; D is unclear. The germline gives CDR1 SGHAT, CDR2 FQNNGV. The CDR3 is 13 amino acids. V lost 5 bases and J 4 bases, leaving 8 bases between the germline ends. CDR3 in DNA: TGTGCCAGCAGCCGAAACATTAATGAAAAACTGTTTTTT. Its translation is CASSRNINEKLFF.

This clone was counted a few times. The V gene is TRBV11-3, the J gene TRBJ1-1, with 7 bases lining up with TRBD1. The J segment lost 3 bases and the V segment lost 5 bases, leaving 9 bases of the junction unmatched. CDR1 is SGHNT, CDR2 YENEEA, per germline. The CDR3 has 15 residues. The CDR3 is CASSPRQGVDTEAFF. CDR3 bases: TGTGCCAGCAGCCCCAGACAGGGAGTTGACACTGAAGCTTTCTTT.

The V gene is TRBV4-1, the J gene TRBJ2-6; 8 positions match TRBD1. V shed 0 bases, J shed 2 bases, and the junction held 9 bases outside the gene matches. CDR3 length: 19 amino acids. Germline-derived CDR1 and CDR2 are MGHRA and YSYEKL. The CDR3 DNA sequence: TGCGCCAGCAGCCAAGATCGGCCAGGGGGCCGCGCTGGGGCCAACGTCCTGACTTTC. Encoded protein: CASSQDRPGGRAGANVLTF.

In this sample, this clone turned up a few times. The V gene is TRBV7-6, the J gene TRBJ2-3, with 7 bases lining up with TRBD1. Germline CDR1 and CDR2: SGHVS and FNYEAQ. V lost 4 bases to trimming and J lost 0 bases; unmatched junction nucleotides: 4. CDR3 size: 15 residues. CDR3 DNA: TGTGCCAGCAGCTCGGGACAGCCTAGCACAGATACGCAGTATTTT. This encodes CASSSGQPSTDTQYF.

This clone was detected a few times. The V and J genes are TRBV25-1 and TRBJ1-6, with a tentative D call TRBD1 (6 bases). Germline CDR1 MGHDK, CDR2 SYGVNS. The CDR3 loop spans 18 amino acids. V lost 0 bases and J 9 bases, leaving 21 bases between the germline ends. In nucleotides, the CDR3 is TGTGCCAGCAGTGAATATAATTCCGGGACAAGTCCGTCTTCACCCCTCCACTTT. It yields the protein CASSEYNSGTSPSSPLHF.

This clone was recorded a few times. The CDR3 DNA sequence: TGTGCCAGCACGCCCAGCGGGGGCCTACCCGAGACCCAGTACTTC. Protein: CASTPSGGLPETQYF. V is TRBV2 and J is TRBJ2-5; 8 nucleotides line up with TRBD2. The CDR3 sequence is 15 residues long. Germline loops: CDR1 SNHLY, CDR2 FYNNEI. Trimming at V came to 7 bases and at J to 5 bases, leaving 12 bases not matched to a gene.

Details on this clone: This CDR3 fails to terminate in the conserved phenylalanine or tryptophan, so it likely reflects a read error. The limits of the CDR3 on the DNA are not certain, so only TCRdb's listed CDR3 is given. The chain couples TRBV30 to TRBJ2-7; the table's D call TRBD2 went unverified against the DNA. The CDR3 extends over 8 residues, inclusive of both ends. Per the germline V gene, CDR1 is GTSNPN and CDR2 is SVGIG (reference sequence). CDR3 residues: CAWPAHSK.

The genes are TRBV28 and TRBJ2-7, with 7 bases matching TRBD1. The CDR3 has 14 amino acids. Per germline, CDR1 MDHEN and CDR2 SYDVKM. The V segment lost 5 bases and the J segment 2 bases; nucleotides outside the gene matches: 6. The chain's CDR3 is CASSPGQNPYEQYF. In nucleotides, the CDR3 is TGTGCCAGCAGTCCGGGACAGAATCCCTACGAGCAGTACTTC.

The V gene is TRBV5-6, the J gene TRBJ2-7; the D is unclear. CDR1 and CDR2 from the germline V gene are SGHDT and YYEEEE. Trimming stripped 1 base from V and 4 bases from J, with 9 bases between. The CDR3 extends over 13 amino acids. CDR3 in amino acids: CASSLRPDYEQYF. In nucleotides, the CDR3 is TGTGCCAGCAGCTTGAGGCCAGATTACGAGCAGTACTTC.

The chain is built from TRBV4-3 and TRBJ2-1; the D gene could be TRBD1 or TRBD2 (5 bases each). The ends were cut back, 3 bases at V and 2 bases at J, with 11 bases in the middle. The CDR3 runs to 15 residues. Germline V lookup: CDR1 LGHNA, CDR2 YSLEER. The CDR3 DNA reads TGCGCCAGCAGCCAGGGGGACCCTACCTACAATGAGCAGTTCTTC. This codes for CASSQGDPTYNEQFF.